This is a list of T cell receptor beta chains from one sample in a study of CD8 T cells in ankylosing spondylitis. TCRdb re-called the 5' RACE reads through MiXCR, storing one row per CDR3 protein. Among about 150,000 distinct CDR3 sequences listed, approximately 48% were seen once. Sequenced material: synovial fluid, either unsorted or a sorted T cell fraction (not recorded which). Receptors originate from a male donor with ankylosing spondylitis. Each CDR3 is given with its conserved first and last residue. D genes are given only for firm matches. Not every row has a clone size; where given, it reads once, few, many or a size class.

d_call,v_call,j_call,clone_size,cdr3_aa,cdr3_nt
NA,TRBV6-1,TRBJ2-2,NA,CASRRQTKNTGELFF,TGTGCCAGCAGGAGGCAGACCAAGAACACCGGGGAGCTGTTTTTT
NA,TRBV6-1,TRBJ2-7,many,CASSEPYEQYF,TGTGCCAGCAGTGAACCCTACGAGCAGTACTTC
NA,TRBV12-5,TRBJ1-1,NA,CASGLDLRDTTTEAFF,TGTGCTAGTGGTTTGGACCTCCGGGACACCACTACTGAAGCTTTCTTT
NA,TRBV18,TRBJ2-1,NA,CASSPRLRDWNEQFF,TGTGCCAGCTCACCGAGACTCCGGGATTGGAATGAGCAGTTCTTC
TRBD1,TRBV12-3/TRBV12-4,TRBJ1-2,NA,CASSTTGGAFDGYTF,TGTGCCAGCAGTACAACAGGGGGCGCTTTCGATGGCTACACCTTC
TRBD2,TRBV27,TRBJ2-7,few,CASSLGAGESEQYF,TGTGCCAGCAGTTTAGGTGCGGGGGAAAGCGAGCAGTACTTC
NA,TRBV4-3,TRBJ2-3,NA,CASSQDQGVAEMGTDTQYF,TGCGCCAGCAGCCAAGATCAAGGCGTGGCTGAAATGGGAACAGATACGCAGTATTTT
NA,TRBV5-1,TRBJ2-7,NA,CASSTHRFEVYEQYF,TGCGCCAGCAGCACGCACAGGTTTGAAGTCTACGAGCAGTACTTC
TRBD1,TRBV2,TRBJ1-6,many,CASSLTGDSPLHF,TGTGCCAGCAGTCTAACAGGGGATTCACCCCTCCACTTT
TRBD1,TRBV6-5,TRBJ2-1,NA,CASSYSRTGDYEQFF,TGTGCCAGCAGTTACTCGAGGACAGGGGATTATGAGCAGTTCTTC
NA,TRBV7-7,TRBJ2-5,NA,CASSSHKGGRETQYF,TGTGCTAGCAGCTCTCATAAGGGGGGCCGGGAGACCCAGTACTTC
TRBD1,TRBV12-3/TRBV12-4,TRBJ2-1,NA,CASRKGGQGNYEQFF,TGTGCCAGCAGGAAGGGGGGACAGGGGAACTATGAGCAGTTCTTC
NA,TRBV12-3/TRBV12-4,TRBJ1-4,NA,CASSSPKGLEEKLFF,TGTGCCAGCAGTTCCCCGAAGGGTCTAGAAGAAAAACTGTTTTTT
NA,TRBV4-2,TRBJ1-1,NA,CASSQDRGSATEAFF,TGTGCCAGCAGCCAAGATCGGGGGTCGGCCACTGAAGCTTTCTTT
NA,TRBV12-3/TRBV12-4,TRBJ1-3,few,CASSSSPPGLSGNTIYF,TGTGCCAGCAGCTCCTCACCCCCGGGCCTCTCTGGAAACACCATATATTTT
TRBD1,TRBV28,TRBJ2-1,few,CASSLWRARGPRGKDEQFF,TGTGCCAGCAGTTTATGGAGGGCCAGGGGGCCAAGAGGTAAAGATGAGCAGTTCTTC
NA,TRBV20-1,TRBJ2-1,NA,CSAREGEVYNEQFF,TGCAGTGCTAGAGAGGGCGAGGTCTACAATGAGCAGTTCTTC
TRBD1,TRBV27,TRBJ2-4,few,CASSLYTDRGIQYF,TGTGCCAGCAGTTTATATACTGACAGGGGGATTCAGTACTTC
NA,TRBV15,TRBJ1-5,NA,CATSRRQGHNQPQHF,TGTGCCACCAGCAGACGCCAGGGGCACAATCAGCCCCAGCATTTT
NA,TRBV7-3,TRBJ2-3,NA,CASSLDPAGTDTQYF,TGTGCCAGCAGCCTGGATCCGGCGGGAACAGATACGCAGTATTTT
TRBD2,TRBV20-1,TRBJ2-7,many,CSARGVAGDSYEQYF,TGCAGTGCTAGAGGGGTGGCGGGGGACTCCTACGAGCAGTACTTC
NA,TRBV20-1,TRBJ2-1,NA,CSARDVGGDYNEQFF,TGCAGTGCTAGAGATGTAGGGGGAGACTACAATGAGCAGTTCTTC
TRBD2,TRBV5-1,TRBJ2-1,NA,CASSFGWLAGSKFF,TGCGCCAGCAGCTTCGGCTGGCTAGCGGGAAGCAAATTCTTC
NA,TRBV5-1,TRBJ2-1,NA,CASSLAGPRIQFF,TGCGCCAGCAGCTTGGCAGGACCAAGGATTCAGTTCTTC
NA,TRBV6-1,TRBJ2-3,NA,CASSQRSLPSTDTQYF,TGTGCCAGCAGTCAAAGGTCACTACCTAGCACAGATACGCAGTATTTT
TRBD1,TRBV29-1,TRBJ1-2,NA,CSATDRDYGYTF,TGCAGCGCCACGGACAGGGACTATGGCTACACCTTC
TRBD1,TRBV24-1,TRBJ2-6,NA,CATSDTGTGSGANVLTF,TGTGCCACCAGTGACACCGGGACAGGGAGTGGGGCCAACGTCCTGACTTTC
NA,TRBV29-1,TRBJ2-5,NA,CSVVRPRWGETQYF,TGCAGCGTTGTAAGGCCAAGGTGGGGGGAGACCCAGTACTTC
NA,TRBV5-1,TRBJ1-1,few,CASSWTVGVGEAFF,TGCGCCAGCAGCTGGACTGTGGGGGTGGGGGAAGCTTTCTTT
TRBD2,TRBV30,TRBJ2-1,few,CAWSVVAGYEQFF,TGTGCCTGGAGTGTAGTAGCGGGGTATGAGCAGTTCTTC
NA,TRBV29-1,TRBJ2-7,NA,CSVSGRWITEQYF,TGCAGCGTTTCCGGCCGGTGGATAACCGAGCAGTACTTC
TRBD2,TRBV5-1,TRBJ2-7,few,CASSLSWPSLAGFPYEQYF,TGCGCCAGCAGCTTGTCCTGGCCATCGCTAGCGGGATTTCCCTACGAGCAGTACTTC
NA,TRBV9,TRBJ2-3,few,CASSSPQWRLGVDTQYF,TGTGCCAGCAGCTCCCCCCAGTGGCGGCTGGGAGTAGATACGCAGTATTTT